The 24 T cell receptor beta chains in this list originate from one sample, sequenced in a study of OX40 agonist ivuxolimab in advanced cancers. Library preparation employed the immunoSEQ multiplex PCR assay. The clones in this table, taken by TCRdb from immuneACCESS, are in-frame only. Not every clone is retained; where verified, under half of the shortfall comes from an unresolved V gene, and the cause of the rest is unknown. The sample table contains 75,000 to 80,000 clones; only one count was recorded for around four fifths of them. The ten largest clones capture 1.5% to 2% of the sample. The starting material was CD4+ or CD8+ T cells sorted from blood, obtained in a trial of the OX40 agonist ivuxolimab. The receptors shown here come from an adult with an advanced solid tumor such as melanoma, head and neck, liver or kidney cancer.

This chain uses TRBV7-8 with TRBJ1-3; no reliable D call. This CDR3 comprises 14 residues. Germline V gives CDR1 SGHVS, CDR2 FQNEAQ. Trimming shortened V by 5 bases and J by 0 bases, and 8 bases separated the two germline ends. In DNA, the CDR3 is TGTGCCAGCAGCCCCTTAAACTCTGGAAACACCATATATTTT. Its translation: CASSPLNSGNTIYF. The full variable domain, in which reference TRBV7-8 and TRBJ1-3 provide the parts outside the CDR3, is GAGVSQSPRYKVAKRGQDVALRCDPISGHVSLFWYQQALGQGPEFLTYFQNEAQLDKSGLPSDRFFAERPEGSVSTLKIQRTQQEDSAVYLCASSPLNSGNTIYFGEGSWLTVV.

This clone was seen a handful of times. The genes are TRBV10-3 and TRBJ1-2, with D unclear. Germline V CDR1 and CDR2: ENHRY, SYGVKD. The CDR3 consists of 12 residues. V was shortened by 0 bases and J by 5 bases, with 4 bases between the two germline ends. The CDR3 bases are TGTGCCATCAGTGAGTCGGAGTATGGCTACACCTTC. It specifies CAISESEYGYTF.

The rearrangement uses TRBV2 and TRBJ2-3, with D perhaps TRBD2 (5 bases). The germline CDR1 and CDR2 sequences are SNHLY and FYNNEI. The germline V and J ends were trimmed by 5 bases and 3 bases, with 12 bases remaining between them. The length of the CDR3 is 14 residues. CDR3 sequence (DNA): TGTGCCAGCAGTCTAGCTATCCGTACAGATACGCAGTATTTT. Translation gives CASSLAIRTDTQYF.

The chain links TRBV28 to TRBJ1-3, with D hard to call. This CDR3 has 14 amino acids. The V end was cut by 3 bases, the J end by 0 bases, with 6 bases between. The germline V gene encodes CDR1 MDHEN and CDR2 SYDVKM. The CDR3 loop reads CASSLGVSGNTIYF. CDR3 sequence (DNA): TGTGCCAGCAGTTTGGGTGTCTCTGGAAACACCATATATTTT.

The chain uses TRBV27 and TRBJ1-2, with 9 bases that match TRBD1. The CDR3 runs to 15 residues. V lost 6 bases and J lost 4; bases outside the gene matches: 9. Germline CDR1 and CDR2: MNHEY and SMNVEV (reference sequence). The CDR3 nucleotides read TGTGCCAGCAGACGGGGGGGGACAGGGAGCTATGGCTACACCTTC. Protein: CASRRGGTGSYGYTF.

The gene calls are TRBV2 and TRBJ1-4; the D is unclear. Between the trimmed V and J ends, which lost 7 bases and 4 bases, there was a span of 10 bases. Germline V gene sequence: CDR1 SNHLY, CDR2 FYNNEI. The CDR3 loop spans 13 amino acids. The CDR3: CASTIDRNEKLFF. The CDR3 DNA reads as TGTGCCAGCACCATTGACCGTAATGAAAAACTGTTTTTT. Variable domain in full (rest from reference TRBV2 and TRBJ1-4): EPEVTQTPSHQVTQMGQEVILRCVPISNHLYFYWYRQILGQKVEFLVSFYNNEISEKSEIFDDQFSVERPDGSNFTLKIRSTKLEDSAMYFCASTIDRNEKLFFGSGTQLSVL.

The rearrangement joins TRBV27 to TRBJ1-4; TRBD1 agrees at 9 bases. V was pared by 8 bases and J by 7 bases, with 8 bases of the junction left unmatched. Germline V gives CDR1 MNHEY, CDR2 SMNVEV (reference sequence). The CDR3 contains 14 residues. In DNA, the CDR3 is TGTGCCAGCGGCCCGGGACAGGGTCCTGAAAAACTGTTTTTT. Residues: CASGPGQGPEKLFF.

This sequence joins TRBV13 and TRBJ1-1, with a possible D match to TRBD1 (5 bases). The CDR3 loop spans 15 amino acids. Looked up from germline, CDR1 is PRHDT and CDR2 is FYEKMQ (reference sequence). V was shortened by 5 bases and J by 0 bases, with 13 bases between the two germline ends. The CDR3 protein is CASSPRQSMNTEAFF. CDR3 coding DNA: TGTGCCAGCAGCCCCAGACAGAGTATGAACACTGAAGCTTTCTTT. Supplemented by reference TRBV13 and TRBJ1-1, the full variable domain reads AAGVIQSPRHLIKEKRETATLKCYPIPRHDTVYWYQQGPGQDPQFLISFYEKMQSDKGSIPDRFSAQQFSDYHSELNMSSLELGDSALYFCASSPRQSMNTEAFFGQGTRLTVV.

The CDR3, as DNA: TGTGCCAGCGCGAACTCGGGGCAGAACAATGAGCAGTTCTTC. Amino acid sequence: CASANSGQNNEQFF. The genes are TRBV4-2 and TRBJ2-1, with D perhaps given as TRBD1 or TRBD2 (5 bases each). Trimming left V 8 bases short and J 5 bases short, with 16 bases between. The CDR3 totals 14 residues. Germline V gene sequence: CDR1 LGHNA, CDR2 YNFKEQ.

This chain connects TRBV19 to TRBJ1-1; TRBD1 is a possible D gene (5 bases). The CDR3 length is 15 residues. The V gene's germline CDR1 is LNHDA and CDR2 SQIVND (reference sequence). Trimming left V 4 bases short and J 5 bases short, with 17 bases between. CDR3 in amino acids: CASSTIGGGGTEAFF. The CDR3 DNA is TGTGCCAGTAGTACTATTGGGGGGGGAGGAACTGAAGCTTTCTTT.

The chain uses TRBV5-6 and TRBJ2-5; D unclear. Germline CDR1 SGHDT, CDR2 YYEEEE. The germline V and J ends were trimmed by 2 bases and 2 bases, with 16 bases remaining between them. The CDR3 has 16 residues. CDR3 residues: CASSFLDLGGQETQYF. As DNA, the CDR3 is TGTGCCAGCAGCTTCTTAGACCTAGGCGGACAAGAGACCCAGTACTTC. The entire variable domain, with the rest obtained from reference TRBV5-6 and TRBJ2-5, is as follows: DAGVTQSPTHLIKTRGQQVTLRCSPKSGHDTVSWYQQALGQGPQFIFQYYEEEERQRGNFPDRFSGHQFPNYSSELNVNALLLGDSALYLCASSFLDLGGQETQYFGPGTRLLVL.

This chain joins TRBV27 and TRBJ1-2; a possible D gene is TRBD1 (5 bases). CDR3 size: 14 residues. The V gene lost 5 bases and the J gene lost 4 bases, with 14 bases spanning the gap. Germline V gene sequence: CDR1 MNHEY, CDR2 SMNVEV (reference sequence). The DNA of the CDR3 is TGTGCCAGCAGTCCCACCCGGGACTTCTATGGCTACACCTTC. This gives the protein CASSPTRDFYGYTF.

The DNA of the CDR3 is TGTGCCAGCAGCCTCGGGGGCCCAGGTAGAGAGACCCAGTACTTC. Translating gives CASSLGGPGRETQYF. J is TRBJ2-5 and V is TRBV7-3; possibly TRBD1 or TRBD2 for D (6 bases each). The CDR3 runs 15 residues. The germline V and J ends were trimmed by 5 bases and 4 bases, with 17 bases remaining between them. Germline V gives CDR1 SGHTA, CDR2 FQGTGA.

The chain employs TRBV10-3 and TRBJ1-2; TRBD1 aligns across 10 bases. J was trimmed by 5 bases and V by 7 bases; bases with no gene match: 4. This CDR3 comprises 13 residues. The germline gives CDR1 ENHRY, CDR2 SYGVKD. CDR3 DNA sequence: TGTGCCATCACCCCGGGACAGGGGTATGGCTACACCTTC. It yields the protein CAITPGQGYGYTF.

This clone showed up just once. The chain joins TRBV19 to TRBJ2-5; the match to TRBD1 covers 7 bases. V trimming: 2 bases; J trimming: 0 bases; junction bases outside the gene matches: 0. Germline CDR1 reads LNHDA; CDR2 reads SQIVND (reference sequence). The CDR3 is made up of 14 amino acids. CDR3 region: CASSITGDQETQYF. The CDR3 bases are TGTGCCAGTAGTATAACAGGGGACCAAGAGACCCAGTACTTC.

The genes are TRBV12-5 and TRBJ2-3, with TRBD2 identical over 11 bases. The CDR3 covers 23 residues. V was pared by 3 bases and J by 1 base, with 24 bases of the junction left unmatched. Germline CDR1 reads LGHNT; CDR2 reads FRNRAP. The CDR3 region has the DNA TGTGCTAGTGGTTTCCGGGACACCCTAGCGGGAGGTATGGGAGCGCGGGGCACAGATACGCAGTATTTT. It specifies CASGFRDTLAGGMGARGTDTQYF.

V is TRBV7-2 and J is TRBJ2-7; D call uncertain. CDR1 SGHTA and CDR2 FQGNSA come from the germline V gene. The CDR3 extends over 14 amino acids. Trimming left V 1 base short and J 6 bases short, with 13 bases between. Here the CDR3 reads CASSLEQTYREQYF. The CDR3 region has the DNA TGTGCCAGCAGCTTAGAACAGACGTACCGCGAGCAGTACTTC.

In regard to this clone: The same CDR3 can be traced to other DNA sequences in this sample. This chain uses TRBV6-1 with TRBJ2-2, with D uncertain. Germline V gene lookup returns CDR1 MNHNS and CDR2 SASEGT. The CDR3 consists of 14 residues. Trimming shortened V by 6 bases and J by 1 base, and 9 bases separated the two germline ends. CDR3 DNA sequence: TGTGCCAGCAGCAACACTAAGAACACCGGGGAGCTGTTTTTT. Amino acids: CASSNTKNTGELFF.

The chain is built from TRBV13 and TRBJ2-7; D uncertain. CDR3 length: 12 residues. Germline assignment: CDR1 PRHDT and CDR2 FYEKMQ (reference sequence). Trimming left V 1 base short and J 1 base short, with 2 bases between. The CDR3 DNA sequence: TGTGCCAGCAGCTTAGAGTCCTACGAGCAGTACTTC. Amino acids: CASSLESYEQYF.

The chain joins TRBV9 to TRBJ2-3, with D possibly being TRBD2 (7 bases). Germline CDR1 and CDR2: SGDLS and YYNGEE. V was trimmed by 2 bases and J by 7 bases, leaving 26 bases between them. CDR3 size: 18 residues. The CDR3 protein is CASSVAPVGGALANTQYF. CDR3 DNA: TGTGCCAGCAGCGTCGCTCCGGTGGGGGGGGCCCTCGCGAATACGCAGTATTTT.

The chain links TRBV7-3 to TRBJ2-1; possibly TRBD2 for D (6 bases). The V end lost 5 bases, the J end lost 0 bases, and 17 bases lay between the germline ends. Germline V CDR1 and CDR2: SGHTA, FQGTGA. The CDR3 sequence is 17 residues long. CDR3 in amino acids: CASSIRDLTSSYNEQFF. CDR3 coding DNA: TGTGCCAGCAGCATCCGGGACTTGACCAGCTCCTACAATGAGCAGTTCTTC.

This clone has just a few counts. The chain combines TRBV30 with TRBJ1-3; D call uncertain. Looked up from germline, CDR1 is GTSNPN and CDR2 is SVGIG (reference sequence). The CDR3 is 12 amino acids. V lost 4 bases, J lost 4 bases, and 8 bases lay in between. CDR3 coding DNA: TGTGCCTGGACCCCCGGGGGAAACACCATATATTTT. Translating it yields CAWTPGGNTIYF. The full variable domain, with the rest looked up from reference TRBV30 and TRBJ1-3, is SQTIHQWPATLVQPVGSPLSLECTVEGTSNPNLYWYRQAAGRGLQLLFYSVGIGQISSEVPQNLSASRPQDRQFILSSKKLLLSDSGFYLCAWTPGGNTIYFGEGSWLTVV.

The chain uses TRBV27 and TRBJ2-2; TRBD1 matches 10 bases. Germline values: CDR1 MNHEY, CDR2 SMNVEV (reference sequence). V shed 4 bases and J 8 bases; nucleotides not matched to a gene: 10. This CDR3 spans 16 amino acids. The DNA for the CDR3 is TGTGCCAGCAGTTCACCGGGACAGGGGAAAGGAGGGGAGCTGTTTTTT. Protein sequence: CASSSPGQGKGGELFF.

The chain uses TRBV18 and TRBJ2-5; D possibly corresponds to TRBD2 (5 bases). CDR3 length equals 12 residues. Between the trimmed V and J ends, which lost 4 bases and 5 bases, there was a span of 8 bases. CDR1 and CDR2 from the germline V gene are KGHSH and LQKENI. CDR3 in DNA: TGTGCCAGCTCACGACCGGGGGAGACCCAGTACTTC. It specifies CASSRPGETQYF.